Shown below are 19 T cell receptor beta chains from a single sample sequenced in a study of cytomegalovirus exposure and HLA in healthy donors. 13 Jbeta primers and 60 Vbeta primers were used for the PCR. TCRdb's table, derived via immunoSEQ multiplex PCR, lists solely in-frame clones and lacks some. Here the sample spans some 150,000 clones, approximately 79% being singletons. Specimen: PBMCs. These receptors all stem from a male donor in good health and CMV-seronegative.

This clone was observed a handful of times. The chain carries TRBV5-8 and TRBJ1-5; 8 bases align to TRBD1. Losses at the gene ends were 0 bases for V and 6 bases for J; bases not matched to a gene: 2. The CDR3 covers 14 residues. Germline V gene sequence: CDR1 SGHTS, CDR2 YDEGEE. The CDR3 DNA sequence: TGTGCCAGCAGCTTGGCCAGGGGGCTTCAGCCCCAGCATTTT. As protein: CASSLARGLQPQHF. The variable domain in full, with the rest retrieved from reference TRBV5-8 and TRBJ1-5, is EAGVTQSPTHLIKTRGQQATLRCSPISGHTSVYWYQQALGLGLQFLLWYDEGEERNRGNFPPRFSGRQFPNYSSELNVNALELEDSALYLCASSLARGLQPQHFGDGTRLSIL.

The chain has TRBV28 and TRBJ1-3, with D perhaps matching TRBD1 (6 bases). V lost 3 bases, J lost 0 bases, and 15 bases lay in between. The CDR3 consists of 17 residues. CDR1 is MDHEN, CDR2 SYDVKM, per germline. CDR3 residues: CASSFPDRPISGNTIYF. For the CDR3, the DNA is TGTGCCAGCAGTTTCCCTGACAGGCCTATCTCTGGAAACACCATATATTTT.

This clone has a single count. The genes are TRBV18 and TRBJ1-1, with a weak D call TRBD1 (5 bases). CDR1 and CDR2 from the germline V gene are KGHSH and LQKENI. This CDR3 contains 15 residues. V dropped 1 base and J dropped 4 bases, with 13 bases sitting between them. As DNA, the CDR3 is TGTGCCAGCTCACCACGCGGGGGTCCGGTCACTGAAGCTTTCTTT. Its protein product is CASSPRGGPVTEAFF.

This clone was recorded only once. The chain uses TRBV7-3 and TRBJ2-1; 10 bases match TRBD2. Per the germline V gene, CDR1 is SGHTA and CDR2 is FQGTGA. The junction had 4 bases not matched to a gene; V was cut back by 4 bases and J by 4 bases. This CDR3 comprises 15 residues. The chain's CDR3 is CASSSSSGSYNEQFF. The DNA of the CDR3 is TGTGCCAGCAGCTCCTCTAGCGGGAGTTACAATGAGCAGTTCTTC.

The chain links TRBV7-2 to TRBJ2-4, with a possible D match to TRBD1 (5 bases). Germline loops: CDR1 SGHTA, CDR2 FQGNSA. Trimming removed 5 bases at V and 1 base at J, with 12 bases between. The length of the CDR3 is 15 residues. CDR3 nucleotides: TGTGCCAGCAGCCCCTCAGGGTTGGCCAAAAACATTCAGTACTTC. This gives the protein CASSPSGLAKNIQYF.

The chain has TRBV27 and TRBJ1-2; D not resolved. There are 12 residues in the CDR3. Germline CDR1 reads MNHEY; CDR2 reads SMNVEV (reference sequence). The germline V and J ends were trimmed by 6 bases and 8 bases, with 13 bases remaining between them. The CDR3 coding sequence is TGTGCCAGCAGATCGGGAACTTCGGGCTACACCTTC. Protein product: CASRSGTSGYTF.

A note on this clone: Distinct nucleotide sequences in the sample also encode this CDR3. The chain joins TRBV9 to TRBJ2-7; 11 nucleotides line up with TRBD1. CDR1 and CDR2 from the germline V gene are SGDLS and YYNGEE. The CDR3 contains 15 residues. The junction had 3 bases not matched to a gene; V was cut back by 0 bases and J by 4 bases. CDR3 DNA sequence: TGTGCCAGCAGCGTAGCCGGGACAGGGGGGTACGAGCAGTACTTC. This encodes CASSVAGTGGYEQYF.

V is TRBV19 and J is TRBJ2-6; TRBD1 matches 7 bases. Germline trimming cut 1 base from V and 0 bases from J; bases unmatched to any gene: 3. CDR3 length: 17 amino acids. CDR1 and CDR2 from the germline V gene are LNHDA and SQIVND (reference sequence). DNA of the CDR3: TGTGCCAGTAGTATAGCAGGGGGAGACTCTGGGGCCAACGTCCTGACTTTC. It codes for CASSIAGGDSGANVLTF.

The V call is TRBV27, the J call TRBJ2-7; TRBD1 aligns across 10 bases. Germline-derived CDR1 and CDR2 are MNHEY and SMNVEV (reference sequence). Trimming cost V 2 bases and J 6 bases; bases outside gene matches: 1. This CDR3 spans 13 amino acids. The DNA for the CDR3 is TGTGCCAGCAGTTTAGACAGGGGGCTCGAGCAGTACTTC. Translated: CASSLDRGLEQYF.

This chain joins TRBV5-6 and TRBJ2-5, with 8 bases that match TRBD1. The CDR3 runs 17 residues. The germline V gene has CDR1 SGHDT and CDR2 YYEEEE. The ends lost 1 base at V and 5 bases at J; junction bases unmatched: 13. CDR3 sequence reads: CASSLNGQDRVRETQYF. For the CDR3, the DNA is TGTGCCAGCAGCTTGAACGGGCAGGACAGGGTGAGGGAGACCCAGTACTTC.

The genes are TRBV18 and TRBJ1-5; a possible D gene is TRBD1 (5 bases). The germline V gene encodes CDR1 KGHSH and CDR2 LQKENI. Deletions cut 6 bases from V and 1 base from J, with 13 bases between. The CDR3 length is 15 residues. CDR3 protein: CASSPGGPSNQPQHF. The DNA of the CDR3 is TGTGCCAGCTCGCCGGGGGGTCCCAGCAATCAGCCCCAGCATTTT.

V usage is TRBV5-1 and J usage is TRBJ1-3; D call uncertain. The V end was cut by 0 bases, the J end by 0 bases, with 13 bases between. The CDR3 is 17 amino acids. Germline V gene sequence: CDR1 SGHRS, CDR2 YFSETQ. CDR3 coding DNA: TGCGCCAGCAGCTTGGACTTGCTCGATAGCTCTGGAAACACCATATATTTT. It codes for CASSLDLLDSSGNTIYF.

The chain is built from TRBV27 and TRBJ1-2, with D uncertain. There are 14 residues in the CDR3. With 5 bases removed from V and 2 bases from J, the gap between germline ends came to 12 bases. Looked up from germline, CDR1 is MNHEY and CDR2 is SMNVEV (reference sequence). CDR3 coding DNA: TGTGCCAGCAGTACCTCTGACAAGAACTATGGCTACACCTTC. This sequence encodes CASSTSDKNYGYTF.

The rearrangement joins TRBV30 to TRBJ1-2, with D possibly TRBD1 on 6 matching bases. The CDR3 covers 12 residues. CDR1 and CDR2 from the germline V gene are GTSNPN and SVGIG (reference sequence). V was shortened by 4 bases and J by 8 bases, with 14 bases between the two germline ends. CDR3 loop: CAWTNRDVGYTF. The CDR3 coding sequence is TGTGCCTGGACGAACAGGGATGTCGGCTACACCTTC. The full variable domain, rest sourced from reference TRBV30 and TRBJ1-2, is SQTIHQWPATLVQPVGSPLSLECTVEGTSNPNLYWYRQAAGRGLQLLFYSVGIGQISSEVPQNLSASRPQDRQFILSSKKLLLSDSGFYLCAWTNRDVGYTFGSGTRLTVV.

The chain joins TRBV9 to TRBJ2-2; TRBD2 aligns across 13 bases. V lost 3 bases to trimming and J lost 4 bases; unmatched junction nucleotides: 9. The CDR3 covers 18 residues. Germline CDR1 is SGDLS and CDR2 is YYNGEE. The CDR3 here is CASSDRTSGSLGTGELFF. In DNA, the CDR3 is TGTGCCAGCAGCGATCGGACTAGCGGGAGTTTGGGCACCGGGGAGCTGTTTTTT.

J is TRBJ2-3 and V is TRBV5-1; no firm D call. The CDR3 runs to 12 residues. The V gene lost 4 bases and the J gene lost 4 bases, with 7 bases spanning the gap. Germline V gene lookup returns CDR1 SGHRS and CDR2 YFSETQ. The CDR3 here is CASSPRSDTQYF. In DNA, the CDR3 is TGCGCCAGCAGCCCCCGGTCAGATACGCAGTATTTT.

As for this clone: At one boundary the junction diverges from the germline segment, which might be a read error. This specimen includes other DNA sequences encoding the same CDR3. The DNA for the CDR3 is TGTGCCAGCAGTGCTCCGGGGGGCGGGAGGCCAGGTGGGGCCAATGTCCTGACTTTC. As protein: CASSAPGGGRPGGANVLTF. The J gene is TRBJ2-6, the V gene TRBV6-1; 8 nucleotides match TRBD2. This CDR3 has 19 amino acids. Germline V lookup: CDR1 MNHNS, CDR2 SASEGT.

The chain joins TRBV5-1 to TRBJ2-3; D might be TRBD1 (5 bases). Trimming removed 0 bases at V and 3 bases at J, with 8 bases between. This CDR3 is 14 amino acids long. Germline V lookup: CDR1 SGHRS, CDR2 YFSETQ. Here the CDR3 reads CASSLERTTDTQYF. DNA for the CDR3: TGCGCCAGCAGCTTGGAACGGACAACAGATACGCAGTATTTT. Complete variable domain (other parts from reference TRBV5-1 and TRBJ2-3): KAGVTQTPRYLIKTRGQQVTLSCSPISGHRSVSWYQQTPGQGLQFLFEYFSETQRNKGNFPGRFSGRQFSNSRSEMNVSTLELGDSALYLCASSLERTTDTQYFGPGTRLTVL.

This chain links TRBV7-7 with TRBJ2-1; D is possibly TRBD2 (6 bases). This CDR3 has 14 residues. Deletions cut 5 bases from V and 6 bases from J, with 14 bases between. Germline values: CDR1 SSHAT, CDR2 FNYEAQ (reference sequence). The CDR3 bases are TGTGCCAGCAGCCTTCGACGGGGGATCAATGAGCAGTTCTTC. Translation gives CASSLRRGINEQFF.